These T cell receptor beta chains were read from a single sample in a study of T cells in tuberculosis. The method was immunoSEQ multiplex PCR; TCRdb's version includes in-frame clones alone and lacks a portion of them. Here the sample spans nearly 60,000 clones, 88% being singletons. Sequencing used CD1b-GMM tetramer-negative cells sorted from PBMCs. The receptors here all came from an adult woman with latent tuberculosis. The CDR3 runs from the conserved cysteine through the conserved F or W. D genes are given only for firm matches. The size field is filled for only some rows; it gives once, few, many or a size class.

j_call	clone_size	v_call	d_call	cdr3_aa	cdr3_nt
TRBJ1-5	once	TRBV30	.	CAWSFRGGQPQHF	TGTGCCTGGAGTTTTAGGGGGGGGCAGCCCCAGCATTTT
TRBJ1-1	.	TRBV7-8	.	CASSLARGGTEAFF	TGTGCCAGCAGCTTAGCGAGAGGGGGAACTGAAGCTTTCTTT
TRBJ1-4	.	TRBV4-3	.	CASSQEVATNEKLFF	TGCGCCAGCAGCCAGGAGGTGGCAACTAATGAAAAACTGTTTTTT
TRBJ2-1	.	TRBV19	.	CASNNLGEGYNEQFF	TGTGCCAGTAATAATCTCGGCGAGGGATACAATGAGCAGTTCTTC
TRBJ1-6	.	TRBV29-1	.	CSVEDPPNISPLPKSLHF	TGCAGCGTTGAAGATCCCCCTAATATTTCCCCTTTACCGAAGTCACTCCACTTT
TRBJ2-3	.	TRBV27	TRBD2	CASSLILAGTPTDTQYF	TGTGCCAGCAGTTTAATACTAGCGGGGACACCCACAGATACGCAGTATTTT
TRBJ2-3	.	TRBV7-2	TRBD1	CASSFNRGTQYF	TGTGCCAGCAGCTTTAACAGGGGGACGCAGTATTTT
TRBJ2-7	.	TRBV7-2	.	CASSNGLTYEQYF	TGTGCCAGCAGCAACGGACTCACCTACGAGCAGTACTTC
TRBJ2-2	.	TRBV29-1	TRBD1	CSGGQGDTGELFF	TGCAGCGGAGGGCAGGGGGACACCGGGGAGCTGTTTTTT
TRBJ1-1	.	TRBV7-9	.	CASSKDISTEAFF	TGTGCCAGCAGTAAAGACATCAGCACTGAAGCTTTCTTT
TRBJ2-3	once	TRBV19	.	CASRGRTDGTDTQYF	TGTGCCAGTAGGGGACGGACAGATGGCACAGATACGCAGTATTTT
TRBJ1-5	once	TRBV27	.	CASSLEGLSNQPQHF	TGTGCCAGCAGTTTAGAGGGATTGAGCAATCAGCCCCAGCATTTT
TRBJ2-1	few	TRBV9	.	CASSPSRGSNEQFF	TGTGCCAGCAGCCCCAGTAGGGGCTCCAATGAGCAGTTCTTC
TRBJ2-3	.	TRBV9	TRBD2	CASSAPGLADTQYF	TGTGCCAGCAGCGCCCCGGGACTAGCGGATACGCAGTATTTT
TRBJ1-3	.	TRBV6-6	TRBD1	CASSYWTGGNTIYF	TGTGCCAGCAGTTACTGGACAGGAGGAAACACCATATATTTT
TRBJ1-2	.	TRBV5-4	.	CASRMAGGPYGYTF	TGTGCCAGCAGAATGGCGGGAGGGCCCTATGGCTACACCTTC
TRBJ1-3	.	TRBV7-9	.	CASSLGNLSGNTIYF	TGTGCCAGCAGCTTAGGTAATCTCTCTGGAAACACCATATATTTT